This T cell receptor beta chain was sequenced for a study of blood T cell repertoires in COVID-19. Study at large: From T cells, B-cell-depleted T cells, or PBMCs came the material, which was cDNA or gDNA.

Participants were placed into cohorts based on the clinical history they reported. Participants classified as exposed had met a COVID-19 case within 2 weeks before study entry. CDR3 length: 16 residues. Trimming at V came to 1 base and at J to 8 bases, leaving 9 bases not matched to a gene. CDR1 KGHSH and CDR2 LQKENI come from the germline V gene. The protocol was immunoSEQ multiplex PCR, while the TCRdb copy is restricted to in-frame clones and leaves out a portion. The sample has about 300,000 clones; nearly 90% are singletons. The clonotype was recovered from a woman between 50 and 59 years old who had been exposed to COVID-19. The sample taken for sequencing was PBMCs or T cells enriched from blood (not recorded which). This chain uses TRBV18 with TRBJ1-4; the match to TRBD1 covers 8 bases. As DNA, the CDR3 is TGTGCCAGCTCACCACGCCCCGGACAGGGCGGGGAAAAACTGTTTTTT. This sequence encodes CASSPRPGQGGEKLFF.